The rows below give T cell receptor beta chains drawn from one sample of a study of cytomegalovirus exposure and HLA in healthy donors. The repertoire was sequenced with immunoSEQ multiplex PCR; TCRdb's copy has only in-frame clones and lacks some. The top ten clones hold roughly 9.7% of a sample with 140,000 to 150,000 clones, 70% to 85% of them seen once. The sequenced sample consisted of PBMCs. The source of these receptors is a woman in her sixties in good health and CMV-seropositive. CDR3s include the opening cysteine and the closing phenylalanine or tryptophan. Fields, in order: D gene, V gene, J gene, clone size, CDR3 protein, CDR3 DNA. The D gene is left open where the match is weak. The size entry is marked missing in some rows and otherwise reads once, few, many or a size class.

>TRBD2|TRBV7-2|TRBJ2-7|.
CASSLIAGGLKDEQYF
TGTGCCAGCAGCTTAATAGCGGGAGGCCTAAAGGACGAGCAGTACTTC
>.|TRBV19|TRBJ1-4|.
CASRQGPGVENEKLFF
TGTGCCAGTAGACAAGGACCAGGGGTGGAGAATGAAAAACTGTTTTTT
>TRBD1|TRBV18|TRBJ2-7|.
CASSPLLSGTGNEQYF
TGTGCCAGCTCACCCCTCCTTTCCGGGACAGGGAACGAGCAGTACTTC
>TRBD2|TRBV27|TRBJ2-1|.
CAVSWGGEQFF
TGTGCCGTCTCCTGGGGAGGGGAGCAGTTCTTC
>.|TRBV5-4|TRBJ2-7|few
CASSLAGGEQYF
TGTGCCAGCAGCTTGGCCGGGGGCGAGCAGTACTTC
>TRBD1|TRBV6-6|TRBJ2-7|.
CASSFDRAVFYEQYF
TGTGCCAGCAGTTTCGACAGGGCTGTGTTCTACGAGCAGTACTTC
>TRBD1|TRBV11-3|TRBJ2-5|.
CASSLVPGTGFKTQYF
TGTGCCAGCAGCTTAGTTCCCGGGACAGGGTTTAAGACCCAGTACTTC
>.|TRBV19|TRBJ1-1|.
CASSPRRTEAFF
TGTGCCAGTAGCCCGCGCCGAACTGAAGCTTTCTTT
>TRBD1|TRBV23-1|TRBJ1-4|few
CASSQSRTGRADEKLFF
TGCGCCAGCAGTCAATCAAGGACAGGGAGGGCGGATGAAAAACTGTTTTTT
>.|TRBV4-3|TRBJ1-3|.
CASSQDVFLSSGNTIYF
TGCGCCAGCAGCCAAGATGTCTTCCTGAGCTCTGGAAACACCATATATTTT
>.|TRBV28|TRBJ2-1|.
CASSQTGTPSVEQFF
TGTGCCAGCAGTCAAACCGGGACCCCTAGCGTTGAGCAGTTCTTC
>.|TRBV5-1|TRBJ2-7|.
CASSLVTNMHYEQYF
TGCGCCAGCAGCTTGGTGACTAACATGCACTACGAGCAGTACTTC
>.|TRBV7-6|TRBJ2-7|.
CASSDQGTSYEQYF
TGTGCCAGCAGCGACCAGGGGACCTCCTACGAGCAGTACTTC
>.|TRBV6-5|TRBJ1-1|few
CASSYSTGRTEAFF
TGTGCCAGCAGTTACTCTACAGGGCGGACTGAAGCTTTCTTT
>TRBD1|TRBV5-1|TRBJ1-2|few
CASSPSDRLEGYTF
TGCGCCAGCAGCCCCTCGGACAGGTTAGAAGGCTACACCTTC
>.|TRBV7-3|TRBJ2-3|.
CASSPRGGRTDTQYF
TGTGCCAGCAGCCCGCGGGGCGGGCGCACAGATACGCAGTATTTT
>.|TRBV7-3|TRBJ2-3|.
CASSSGSDTQYF
TGTGCCAGCAGCTCAGGGTCCGATACGCAGTATTTT
>TRBD2|TRBV7-3|TRBJ2-1|.
CASSLQREDNEQFF
TGTGCCAGCAGCTTACAGCGGGAGGACAATGAGCAGTTCTTC
>TRBD1|TRBV7-2|TRBJ2-7|.
CASSPDRGRIYEQYF
TGTGCCAGCAGCCCGGACAGGGGGCGGATCTACGAGCAGTACTTC
>.|TRBV28|TRBJ2-7|once
CASKMTGVSYEQYF
TGTGCCAGCAAGATGACAGGAGTAAGCTACGAGCAGTACTTC
>TRBD1|TRBV19|TRBJ2-1|.
CASSILVGQGEEDEQFF
TGTGCCAGTAGTATCTTAGTGGGACAGGGGGAGGAAGATGAGCAGTTCTTC
>TRBD2|TRBV2|TRBJ2-5|.
CASSEASGKETQYF
TGTGCCAGCAGTGAGGCTAGCGGGAAGGAGACCCAGTACTTC
>TRBD2|TRBV28|TRBJ2-7|.
CASSSTASGRSYEQYF
TGTGCCAGCAGTTCTACGGCTAGCGGGAGATCCTACGAGCAGTACTTC
>TRBD2|TRBV25-1|TRBJ2-2|.
CATTAGIIGTGELFF
TGTGCCACTACAGCGGGAATCATTGGAACCGGGGAGCTGTTTTTT
>.|TRBV7-6|TRBJ2-5|.
CASSPGHRRAQYF
TGTGCCAGCAGCCCTGGACACAGGAGGGCCCAGTACTTC
>.|TRBV5-6|TRBJ1-2|.
CASSLTGSYGYTF
TGTGCCAGCAGCCTAACAGGGAGCTATGGCTACACCTTC
>.|TRBV7-2|TRBJ2-3|.
CASSLVGGADTQYF
TGTGCCAGCAGCTTAGTGGGAGGCGCAGATACGCAGTATTTT
>TRBD1|TRBV10-3|TRBJ2-5|.
CAISVRGPQETQYF
TGTGCCATCAGTGTAAGGGGGCCCCAAGAGACCCAGTACTTC
>TRBD2|TRBV29-1|TRBJ2-4|.
CSVLGTSEIDIAKNIQYF
TGCAGCGTTCTCGGGACTAGCGAGATAGATATAGCCAAAAACATTCAGTACTTC
>TRBD1|TRBV18|TRBJ2-5|few
CASSPRDRGETQYF
TGTGCCAGCTCACCACGGGACAGGGGGGAGACCCAGTACTTC
>.|TRBV19|TRBJ2-1|.
CASSATELPYNEQFF
TGTGCCAGTAGTGCCACAGAGCTCCCCTACAATGAGCAGTTCTTC
>.|TRBV7-9|TRBJ2-3|.
CASSLAPGTDTQYF
TGTGCCAGCAGCTTAGCGCCAGGCACAGATACGCAGTATTTT
>.|TRBV7-3|TRBJ2-1|once
CASSSPQGNEQFF
TGTGCCAGCAGCTCCCCCCAGGGCAATGAGCAGTTCTTC
>TRBD2|TRBV28|TRBJ2-7|.
CASKRLLAAYEQYF
TGTGCCAGCAAGAGGCTACTAGCGGCCTACGAGCAGTACTTC
>.|TRBV30|TRBJ2-7|.
CAWSDRSGEQYF
TGTGCCTGGTCGGACAGAAGTGGCGAGCAGTACTTC
>.|TRBV6-5|TRBJ1-2|.
CASSAQWGRAYGYTF
TGTGCCAGCAGTGCCCAGTGGGGGAGGGCCTATGGCTACACCTTC
>.|TRBV7-9|TRBJ2-5|.
CASSSAVMQETQYF
TGTGCCAGCAGCTCGGCGGTGATGCAAGAGACCCAGTACTTC
>.|TRBV5-1|TRBJ2-2|.
CASSLAVSNTGELFF
TGCGCCAGCAGCTTGGCGGTTTCGAACACCGGGGAGCTGTTTTTT
>TRBD2|TRBV12-5|TRBJ2-5|.
CASAPGGYDTETQYF
TGTGCTAGTGCCCCGGGAGGGTATGATACGGAGACCCAGTACTTC
>.|TRBV7-6|TRBJ2-5|.
CASSLFRGETQYF
TGTGCCAGCAGCTTATTCCGGGGTGAGACCCAGTACTTC
>TRBD2|TRBV2|TRBJ2-7|.
CASSGTSGPYEQYF
TGTGCCAGCAGTGGGACTAGCGGACCCTACGAGCAGTACTTC
>.|TRBV7-2|TRBJ1-1|.
CASSSPGDTEAFF
TGTGCCAGCAGCTCTCCGGGGGACACTGAAGCTTTCTTT
>.|TRBV7-9|TRBJ1-1|.
CASSLVELATEAFF
TGTGCCAGCAGCTTAGTTGAGTTAGCCACTGAAGCTTTCTTT
>TRBD1|TRBV7-9|TRBJ2-3|.
CASSRDRAGDTQYF
TGTGCCAGCAGCCGGGACAGGGCGGGGGATACGCAGTATTTT
>.|TRBV11-2|TRBJ1-2|.
CASSLGQANYGYTF
TGTGCCAGCAGCTTAGGGCAGGCGAACTATGGCTACACCTTC
>TRBD2|TRBV4-2|TRBJ2-1|once
CASSQDPQRDLLNEQFF
TGTGCCAGCAGCCAAGATCCCCAGCGGGACTTGCTTAATGAGCAGTTCTTC
>TRBD2|TRBV5-4|TRBJ2-1|.
CASTRSGSSYNEQFF
TGTGCCAGCACCCGTAGCGGGAGCTCCTACAATGAGCAGTTCTTC
>TRBD1|TRBV14|TRBJ2-7|.
CASSRQTGGLSYEQYF
TGTGCCAGCAGCCGCCAGACAGGGGGACTCTCCTACGAGCAGTACTTC
>.|TRBV19|TRBJ2-2|.
CASSIQGWAGELFF
TGTGCCAGTAGTATCCAGGGCTGGGCCGGGGAGCTGTTTTTT
>TRBD2|TRBV28|TRBJ2-7|.
CASSPRGSGSYEQYF
TGTGCCAGCAGCCCCCGGGGTAGCGGGAGCTACGAGCAGTACTTC
>TRBD2|TRBV28|TRBJ2-3|few
CASGGFSGRAGDTQYF
TGTGCCAGCGGGGGATTTAGCGGGAGGGCCGGTGATACGCAGTATTTT
>.|TRBV27|TRBJ2-7|.
CASSFQAGIHEQYF
TGTGCCAGCAGTTTTCAGGCAGGGATCCACGAGCAGTACTTC
>.|TRBV29-1|TRBJ2-5|.
CSVRYISQGSVSETQYF
TGCAGCGTCCGATATATCTCTCAGGGGTCAGTGAGTGAGACCCAGTACTTC
>.|TRBV6-6|TRBJ1-3|.
CASSLGGVGNTIYF
TGTGCCAGCAGTTTAGGAGGGGTGGGAAACACCATATATTTT
>.|TRBV29-1|TRBJ1-1|.
CSVEDWNNEAFF
TGCAGCGTTGAGGACTGGAACAATGAAGCTTTCTTT